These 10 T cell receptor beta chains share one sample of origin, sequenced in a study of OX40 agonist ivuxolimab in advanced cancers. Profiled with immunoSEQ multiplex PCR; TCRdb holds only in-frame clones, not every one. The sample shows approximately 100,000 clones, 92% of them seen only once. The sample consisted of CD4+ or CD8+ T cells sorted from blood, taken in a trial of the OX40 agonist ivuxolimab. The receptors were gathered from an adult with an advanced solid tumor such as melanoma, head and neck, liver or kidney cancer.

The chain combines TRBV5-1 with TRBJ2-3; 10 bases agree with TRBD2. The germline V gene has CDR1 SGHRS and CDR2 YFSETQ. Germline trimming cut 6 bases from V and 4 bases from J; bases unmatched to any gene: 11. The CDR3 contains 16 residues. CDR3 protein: CASKAGGPLSADTQYF. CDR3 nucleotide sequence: TGCGCCAGCAAAGCGGGGGGGCCGCTCTCAGCAGATACGCAGTATTTT.

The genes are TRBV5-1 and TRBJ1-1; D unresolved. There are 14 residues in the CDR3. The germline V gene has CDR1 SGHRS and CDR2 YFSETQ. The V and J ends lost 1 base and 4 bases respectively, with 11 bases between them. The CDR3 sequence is CASSLWESGTEAFF. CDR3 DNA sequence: TGCGCCAGCAGCTTGTGGGAGTCCGGCACTGAAGCTTTCTTT.

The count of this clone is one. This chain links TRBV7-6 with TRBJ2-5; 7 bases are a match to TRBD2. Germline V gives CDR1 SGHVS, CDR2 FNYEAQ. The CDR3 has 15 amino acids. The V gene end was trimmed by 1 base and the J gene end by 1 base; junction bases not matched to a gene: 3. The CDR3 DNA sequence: TGTGCCAGCAGCTTAGGGTCTAGCGGCCAAGAGACCCAGTACTTC. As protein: CASSLGSSGQETQYF.

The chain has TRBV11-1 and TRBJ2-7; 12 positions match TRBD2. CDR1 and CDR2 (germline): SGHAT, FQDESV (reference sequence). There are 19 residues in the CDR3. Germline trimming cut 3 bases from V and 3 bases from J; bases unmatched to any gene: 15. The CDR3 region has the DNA TGTGCCAGCAGCTTGAGGACTAGCGGGGTTTGTATAGGGTTCTACGAGCAGTACTTC. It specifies CASSLRTSGVCIGFYEQYF.

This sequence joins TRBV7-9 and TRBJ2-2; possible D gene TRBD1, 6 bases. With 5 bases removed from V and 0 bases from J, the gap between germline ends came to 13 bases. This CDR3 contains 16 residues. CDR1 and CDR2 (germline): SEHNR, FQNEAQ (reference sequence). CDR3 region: CASSRAQGTNTGELFF. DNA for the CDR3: TGTGCCAGCAGCCGGGCCCAGGGGACGAACACCGGGGAGCTGTTTTTT.

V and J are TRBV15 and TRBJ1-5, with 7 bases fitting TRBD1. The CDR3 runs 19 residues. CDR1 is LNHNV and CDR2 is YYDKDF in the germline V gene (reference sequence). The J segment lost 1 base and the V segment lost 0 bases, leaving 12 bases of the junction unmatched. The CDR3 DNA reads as TGTGCCACCAGCAGAGAGCAGGACAGGTTTCTTCGGAGCAATCAGCCCCAGCATTTT. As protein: CATSREQDRFLRSNQPQHF.

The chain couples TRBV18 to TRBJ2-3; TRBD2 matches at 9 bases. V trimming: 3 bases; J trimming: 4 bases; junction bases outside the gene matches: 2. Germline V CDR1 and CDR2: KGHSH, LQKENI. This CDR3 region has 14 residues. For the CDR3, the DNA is TGTGCCAGCTCACCGTCTAGCGGGGCAGATACGCAGTATTTT. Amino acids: CASSPSSGADTQYF.

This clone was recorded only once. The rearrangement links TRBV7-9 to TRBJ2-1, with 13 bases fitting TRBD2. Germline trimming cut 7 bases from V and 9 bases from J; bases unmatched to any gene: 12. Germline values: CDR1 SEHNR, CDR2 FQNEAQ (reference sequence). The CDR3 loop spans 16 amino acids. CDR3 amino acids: CASIKSLAGGPGEQFF. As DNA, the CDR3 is TGTGCCAGCATTAAATCACTAGCGGGGGGGCCCGGTGAGCAGTTCTTC.

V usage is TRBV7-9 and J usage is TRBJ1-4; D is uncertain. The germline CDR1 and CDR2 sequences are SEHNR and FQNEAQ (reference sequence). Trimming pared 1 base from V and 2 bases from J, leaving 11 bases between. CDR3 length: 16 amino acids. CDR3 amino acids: CASSLELGRTNEKLFF. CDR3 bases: TGTGCCAGCAGCTTAGAGCTCGGACGGACTAATGAAAAACTGTTTTTT. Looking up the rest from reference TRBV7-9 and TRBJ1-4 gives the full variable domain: DTGVSQNPRHKITKRGQNVTFRCDPISEHNRLYWYRQTLGQGPEFLTYFQNEAQLEKSRLLSDRFSAERPKGSFSTLEIQRTEQGDSAMYLCASSLELGRTNEKLFFGSGTQLSVL.

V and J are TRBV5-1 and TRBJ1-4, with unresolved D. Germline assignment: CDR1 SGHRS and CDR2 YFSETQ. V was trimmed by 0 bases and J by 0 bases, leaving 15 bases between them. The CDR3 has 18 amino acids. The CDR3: CASSLVGRIPATNEKLFF. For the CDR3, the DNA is TGCGCCAGCAGCTTGGTGGGCCGGATTCCGGCAACTAATGAAAAACTGTTTTTT.